A selection of T cell receptor beta chains follows, all from one sample in a study of CD8+CD57+ T cells in acquired aplastic anemia. TCRdb reanalysed the reads using MiXCR and keeps one entry per CDR3 protein. The profile shows 400,000 to 450,000 distinct CDR3 sequences, 55% to 75% of them singletons. The sequenced material came from sorted CD4+, CD8+, or CD8+CD57+ T cells (not recorded which) from PBMCs. The receptors stem from a human donor in good health, serving as a control. CDR3s include the opening cysteine and the closing phenylalanine or tryptophan. Each record gives: V gene, J gene, CDR3 protein.

V: TRBV4-3; J: TRBJ2-2; CDR3: CAGSQVGQGPTGELFF
V: TRBV7-2; J: TRBJ1-6; CDR3: CASSLMEGRRQPQHF
V: TRBV2; J: TRBJ2-7; CDR3: CASSLPGTGHYEQYF
V: TRBV7-2; J: TRBJ1-1; CDR3: CASSPWTGNTEAFF
V: TRBV5-1; J: TRBJ1-2; CDR3: CASSSGTLPRGYTF
V: TRBV6-2/TRBV6-3; J: TRBJ2-5; CDR3: CASSYASQGAKTQYF
V: TRBV7-2; J: TRBJ2-3; CDR3: CASSSLPAGNTDTQYF
V: TRBV15; J: TRBJ1-6; CDR3: CASSWPRERDSPLHF
V: TRBV9; J: TRBJ1-1; CDR3: CASSENCGLTFGF
V: TRBV7-2; J: TRBJ2-5; CDR3: CASSAIAGLVTLYF
V: TRBV10-2; J: TRBJ2-7; CDR3: CASSASGTNYEQYF
V: TRBV12-3/TRBV12-4; J: TRBJ1-2; CDR3: CASSLERGYGYTF
V: TRBV6-1; J: TRBJ2-2; CDR3: CASRPYLQGGELFF
V: TRBV20-1; J: TRBJ2-2; CDR3: CSARDGDSMDTGELSW
V: TRBV4-2; J: TRBJ2-3; CDR3: CASGRGDREFDTQYF
V: TRBV6-1; J: TRBJ1-2; CDR3: CASSEAQGAGGYTF
V: TRBV20-1; J: TRBJ2-6; CDR3: CSAQAGANVLTF
V: TRBV2; J: TRBJ1-5; CDR3: CASRGTGVNQPQHF
V: TRBV7-3; J: TRBJ2-1; CDR3: CASSSGGARNEQFF
V: TRBV7-9; J: TRBJ2-7; CDR3: CASSPGRDPYEQYF
V: TRBV5-5; J: TRBJ2-4; CDR3: CASSGRRLQSDIQYF
V: TRBV20-1; J: TRBJ2-2; CDR3: CSASGMTGELFF
V: TRBV7-2; J: TRBJ2-1; CDR3: CASSLALRRGNEQFF
V: TRBV6-6; J: TRBJ1-5; CDR3: CASSYSGGSSNQPQHF
V: TRBV19; J: TRBJ2-7; CDR3: CATVMQGKQYF
V: TRBV2; J: TRBJ1-6; CDR3: CASIRDRAKSPLHF
V: TRBV19; J: TRBJ2-3; CDR3: CASSPADRVAGDTQYF
V: TRBV20-1; J: TRBJ2-7; CDR3: CSASRQGVQYF
V: TRBV7-6; J: TRBJ2-7; CDR3: CASSSKRGGYRDSYF
V: TRBV14; J: TRBJ1-6; CDR3: CASSLDELPSPAIHF
V: TRBV19; J: TRBJ2-5; CDR3: CASSLGGAAQETQYF
V: TRBV9; J: TRBJ2-2; CDR3: CASSVVAQGNTEVFF
V: TRBV27; J: TRBJ2-1; CDR3: CASSVQDRDNEQFF
V: TRBV19; J: TRBJ2-7; CDR3: CASSIVSGPEQYF
V: TRBV9; J: TRBJ1-2; CDR3: CASSLGSNSPLHYTF
V: TRBV7-4; J: TRBJ1-2; CDR3: CASSLARAQTPLHTF
V: TRBV7-2; J: TRBJ2-3; CDR3: CASSPGLAGRDTQYF
V: TRBV3-1; J: TRBJ2-7; CDR3: CASSQREAYEQYF
V: TRBV7-9; J: TRBJ1-2; CDR3: CASCGEAAPSGYTF
V: TRBV24-1; J: TRBJ2-3; CDR3: CATSDPPTSTDTQYF
V: TRBV15; J: TRBJ2-7; CDR3: CATSGGLAVNSYEQYF
V: TRBV9; J: TRBJ1-2; CDR3: CASSSTGGQVSDF
V: TRBV19; J: TRBJ1-2; CDR3: CASSIDLYGGYTF
V: TRBV2; J: TRBJ2-5; CDR3: CASSDSGGYQETQYF
V: TRBV7-2; J: TRBJ2-2; CDR3: CASSFSAGKTGELFF
V: TRBV20-1; J: TRBJ1-2; CDR3: CSARDSGGQLDGYTF
V: TRBV2; J: TRBJ1-1; CDR3: CASSGDLNTEAFF
V: TRBV20-1; J: TRBJ2-7; CDR3: CSASSRAGGRSYEQYF
V: TRBV19; J: TRBJ1-5; CDR3: CASQESGDRNQPQHF
V: TRBV9; J: TRBJ2-1; CDR3: CASSVVPLNEQFF
V: TRBV7-2; J: TRBJ2-5; CDR3: CASTLVGGGDETQYF
V: TRBV29-1; J: TRBJ1-2; CDR3: CSVGTYTNYGYTF